These T cell receptor beta chains were read from a single sample in a study of T-cell reconstitution after alpha-beta-depleted transplantation in children. In TCRdb, the PCR reads were re-called with MiXCR into one record per CDR3 protein. The repertoire has 500,000 or so distinct CDR3 sequences, roughly 33% of them found once; the top ten carry under 3%. Sequencing was performed on PBMCs from the stem cell graft donor, taken from the stem cell graft. The receptors derive from a human donor who donated a stem cell graft to a child with aplastic anemia. CDR3s include the opening cysteine and the closing phenylalanine or tryptophan. A D gene is named only where the DNA matches it firmly. Size values are once, few and many counts, or a class for expanded clones, and some rows have none.

cdr3_nt,cdr3_aa,j_call,v_call,cdr3_length,clone_size,d_call
TGTGCCAGCAGCCAAGATCTTGTGACGAGGGGCTGGGGCACCGGGGAGCTGTTTTTT,CASSQDLVTRGWGTGELFF,TRBJ2-2,TRBV4-2,19,-,-
TGTGCCACCCGCCGACGGGATGGCTACACCTTC,CATRRRDGYTF,TRBJ1-2,TRBV12-3/TRBV12-4,11,-,-
TGTGCCAGCAGTGACCGGGCCTACAATGAGCAGTTCTTC,CASSDRAYNEQFF,TRBJ2-1,TRBV6-4,13,many,-
TGCGCCAGCAGCTTGGATGCTTTGGGCTCCTACAATGAGCAGTTCTTC,CASSLDALGSYNEQFF,TRBJ2-1,TRBV5-1,16,few,-
TGCAGTGCTCGGACTAGCGGGAGGAATGAGCAGTTCTTC,CSARTSGRNEQFF,TRBJ2-1,TRBV20-1,13,-,TRBD2
TGTGCCAGCAGTTTGGAACCGCCGAGGGTAGCTTTCTTT,CASSLEPPRVAFF,TRBJ1-1,TRBV12-3/TRBV12-4,13,-,-
TGTGCCAGCAGTACAGGGAAGGCTAACACTGAAGCTTTCTTT,CASSTGKANTEAFF,TRBJ1-1,TRBV6-5,14,-,-
TGCAGTGCATCGTCGGGACAGGGTAACAATGAGCAGTTCTTC,CSASSGQGNNEQFF,TRBJ2-1,TRBV20-1,14,-,TRBD1
TGTGCCAGCAGCTTAAGTTGGCAGGCCCGCTCTGGAAACACCATATATTTT,CASSLSWQARSGNTIYF,TRBJ1-3,TRBV7-2,17,few,-
TGCGCCAGCAGCCAAGATGCCGGGACAGGGTCGGGCGAGCAGTACTTC,CASSQDAGTGSGEQYF,TRBJ2-7,TRBV4-3,16,-,TRBD1
TGTGCCAGCAGCGGACACGTGACAGGGGAGAAACTGTTTTTT,CASSGHVTGEKLFF,TRBJ1-4,TRBV6-2/TRBV6-3,14,-,TRBD1
TGTGCCAGTTCTCGGAGGCTAGCGGGACCCAATGAGCAGTTCTTC,CASSRRLAGPNEQFF,TRBJ2-1,TRBV6-5,15,-,TRBD2
TGCAGTGCTAGAGGTCTCGCGGGCGCGGGAGGGGCAGATACGCAGTATTTT,CSARGLAGAGGADTQYF,TRBJ2-3,TRBV20-1,17,few,TRBD2
TGTGCCAGCAGCCCGGGACTAGCGGGAGGGCGGCAGTTCTTC,CASSPGLAGGRQFF,TRBJ2-1,TRBV5-6,14,-,TRBD2
TGTGCCAGCAGCCAAACTAGCGGGAGCAGTGATACGCAGTATTTT,CASSQTSGSSDTQYF,TRBJ2-3,TRBV3-1,15,few,TRBD2
TGTGCTTCGGCGGGACAGCCACAAGAGACCCAGTACTTC,CASAGQPQETQYF,TRBJ2-5,TRBV12-5,13,-,-
TGCAGCGTGCGACGGGACAGGGGGGGAGAGACCCAGTACTTC,CSVRRDRGGETQYF,TRBJ2-5,TRBV29-1,14,few,TRBD1
TGTGCCATCAGTGGATTGGCAGGGGGGAACACTGAAGCTTTCTTT,CAISGLAGGNTEAFF,TRBJ1-1,TRBV10-3,15,-,TRBD1
TGTGCCAGCAGCACCCGGGACGGCGAGGGATATTATGGCTACACCTTC,CASSTRDGEGYYGYTF,TRBJ1-2,TRBV21-1,16,-,-
TGTGCCAGCTCCTTAGGGCTAGCGGTCTCCTACGAGCAGTACTTC,CASSLGLAVSYEQYF,TRBJ2-7,TRBV7-2,15,many,TRBD2